Below, 20 T cell receptor beta chains from the same sample are listed, as sequenced in a study of shared clonotypes between healthy human individuals. Sequencing was performed with immunoSEQ multiplex PCR; in TCRdb, only in-frame clones are kept and a portion is missing. The sample has fewer than 2.5 million clones; approximately 94% are singletons. Sequencing was performed on naive CD4+ T cells from PBMCs. Stated subset: CD45RA+ positively selected. Source of these receptors: a man between 18 and 35 years old in good health. Some clones in this sample may be carry-over from other donors' samples.

The chain joins TRBV6-1 to TRBJ1-5; D might be TRBD1 (5 bases). From germline, CDR1 is MNHNS and CDR2 SASEGT. V was pared by 8 bases and J by 0 bases, with 14 bases between. This CDR3 contains 15 residues. DNA for the CDR3: TGTGCCAGCGGGGACCTTAATTATAGCAATCAGCCCCAGCATTTT. This sequence encodes CASGDLNYSNQPQHF.

The chain employs TRBV14 and TRBJ2-5, with D unclear. The CDR3 totals 15 residues. Trimming took 0 bases from V and 1 from J, leaving 9 bases between them. Per the germline V gene, CDR1 is SGHDN and CDR2 is FVKESK. The CDR3 nucleotides are TGTGCCAGCAGCCAAGAAAGGTACCTCCAAGAGACCCAGTACTTC. Residues: CASSQERYLQETQYF.

The chain employs TRBV7-8 and TRBJ2-7, with a weak D call TRBD2 (5 bases). The CDR3 spans 15 residues. Germline V gene lookup returns CDR1 SGHVS and CDR2 FQNEAQ. The V end was cut by 4 bases, the J end by 2 bases, with 15 bases between. The CDR3 is CASSSKQRLTYEQYF. As DNA, the CDR3 is TGTGCCAGCAGCTCAAAACAGCGGCTCACCTACGAGCAGTACTTC.

J is TRBJ1-1 and V is TRBV28; 7 nucleotides agree with TRBD1. CDR3 length: 14 residues. CDR1 and CDR2 (germline): MDHEN, SYDVKM. V was pared by 7 bases and J by 3 bases, with 8 bases of the junction left unmatched. The CDR3 DNA follows: TGTGCCAGCACCCTAGGGACAGACTACACTGAAGCTTTCTTT. Translated: CASTLGTDYTEAFF.

Notes on this clone: The sample has other DNA sequences that encode this CDR3 too. This chain uses TRBV28 with TRBJ1-2, with 7 bases that match TRBD1. The CDR3 contains 13 residues. Trimming cost V 4 bases and J 8 bases; bases outside gene matches: 7. Germline V gene sequence: CDR1 MDHEN, CDR2 SYDVKM. The DNA for the CDR3 is TGTGCCAGCAGTTCCGGCACAGGGGTCGGCTACACCTTC. It specifies CASSSGTGVGYTF.

The chain combines TRBV4-2 with TRBJ2-1; D perhaps matches TRBD2 (6 bases). The V and J ends lost 3 bases and 8 bases respectively, with 14 bases between them. CDR1 LGHNA and CDR2 YNFKEQ come from the germline V gene. CDR3 length: 14 amino acids. The CDR3 here is CASSHREGGDEQFF. Here the CDR3 DNA reads TGTGCCAGCAGCCATCGCGAGGGCGGGGATGAGCAGTTCTTC.

Remarks on this clone: Other nucleotide sequences in the sample specify the same CDR3. The chain has TRBV7-9 and TRBJ1-5, with a tentative D call TRBD1 (5 bases). Trimming left V 2 bases short and J 4 bases short, with 6 bases between. Germline loops: CDR1 SEHNR, CDR2 FQNEAQ (reference sequence). CDR3 length equals 13 residues. The DNA for the CDR3 is TGTGCCAGCAGCTTATCAGGGAATCAGCCCCAGCATTTT. Protein product: CASSLSGNQPQHF. The variable domain in full, with the rest retrieved from reference TRBV7-9 and TRBJ1-5, is DTGVSQNPRHKITKRGQNVTFRCDPISEHNRLYWYRQTLGQGPEFLTYFQNEAQLEKSRLLSDRFSAERPKGSFSTLEIQRTEQGDSAMYLCASSLSGNQPQHFGDGTRLSIL.

CDR3 nucleotides: TGCGCCAGCAGCCAAGATGGCAGGAGCTCCTACGAGCAGTACTTC. As protein: CASSQDGRSSYEQYF. This chain uses TRBV4-1 with TRBJ2-7, with D unresolved. The CDR3 is 15 amino acids. Per the germline V gene, CDR1 is MGHRA and CDR2 is YSYEKL. V dropped 0 bases and J dropped 0 bases, with 9 bases sitting between them.

The rearrangement links TRBV6-5 to TRBJ2-7, with 12 bases identical to TRBD2. V shed 6 bases and J 2 bases; nucleotides not matched to a gene: 5. Germline loops: CDR1 MNHEY, CDR2 SVGAGI. This CDR3 comprises 15 residues. In DNA, the CDR3 is TGTGCCAGCAGGGCGGGACTAGCGGGTCCCTACGAGCAGTACTTC. This gives the protein CASRAGLAGPYEQYF.

V and J are TRBV15 and TRBJ1-5; D is uncertain. V was clipped by 0 bases and J by 2 bases, with 17 bases between them. CDR3 length: 18 amino acids. Germline loops: CDR1 LNHNV, CDR2 YYDKDF (reference sequence). The chain's CDR3 is CATSRDRSAELGNQPQHF. The DNA of the CDR3 is TGTGCCACCAGCAGAGATAGGTCTGCCGAGTTAGGCAATCAGCCCCAGCATTTT.

The chain uses TRBV28 and TRBJ2-7; 10 positions match TRBD1. With 6 bases clipped from V and 1 base from J, the junction kept 9 bases outside the gene matches. This CDR3 has 16 amino acids. Germline assignment: CDR1 MDHEN and CDR2 SYDVKM. In nucleotides, the CDR3 is TGTGCCAGCAGAGGACAGGGGGAGGACCGGTCCTACGAGCAGTACTTC. The encoded protein is CASRGQGEDRSYEQYF.

V and J are TRBV2 and TRBJ1-1, with unresolved D. Trimming cost V 3 bases and J 5 bases, with 13 bases left between them. The CDR3 is 14 amino acids. Per germline, CDR1 SNHLY and CDR2 FYNNEI. The CDR3 loop reads CASSERLKETEAFF. The DNA of the CDR3 is TGTGCCAGCAGTGAGCGTCTTAAGGAGACTGAAGCTTTCTTT.

This clone showed up just once. The chain joins TRBV5-1 to TRBJ2-3; a weak D match, TRBD1 (5 bases). V lost 5 bases, J lost 1 base, and 14 bases lay in between. This CDR3 comprises 15 residues. Germline V gives CDR1 SGHRS, CDR2 YFSETQ. CDR3 region: CASSQNQGRTDTQYF. CDR3 in DNA: TGCGCCAGCAGTCAAAACCAGGGTCGCACAGATACGCAGTATTTT.

The CDR3 here is CASRGDGNTIYF. The CDR3 DNA reads as TGTGCCAGCAGGGGAGATGGAAACACCATATATTTT. The chain uses TRBV2 and TRBJ1-3, with no clear D. The CDR3 extends over 12 amino acids. The germline V gene has CDR1 SNHLY and CDR2 FYNNEI. Trimming took off 6 bases at V and 3 bases at J, with 6 bases between the two ends.

The gene calls are TRBV11-2 and TRBJ1-1; a weak D match, TRBD1 (5 bases). There are 13 residues in the CDR3. Germline V gives CDR1 SGHAT, CDR2 FQNNGV. The V end was cut by 5 bases, the J end by 0 bases, with 7 bases between. CDR3 sequence: CASSDSLNTEAFF. The DNA for the CDR3 is TGTGCCAGCAGCGACAGCCTGAACACTGAAGCTTTCTTT.

The rearrangement links TRBV28 to TRBJ1-6; D not certain. Germline V CDR1 and CDR2: MDHEN, SYDVKM. The CDR3 extends over 12 amino acids. V lost 3 bases and J lost 9, with 6 bases in between. The CDR3 loop reads CASSFVISPLHF. CDR3 nucleotides: TGTGCCAGCAGTTTTGTTATTTCACCCCTCCACTTT.

The V and J genes are TRBV28 and TRBJ2-7, with unresolved D. The V gene's germline CDR1 is MDHEN and CDR2 SYDVKM. The CDR3 covers 15 residues. The V end lost 6 bases, the J end lost 4 bases, and 19 bases lay between the germline ends. The CDR3 loop is CASSRDPRDVYEQYF. The CDR3 bases are TGTGCCAGCAGCCGCGACCCCAGAGATGTTTACGAGCAGTACTTC.

This clone was observed a single time. This sequence joins TRBV7-8 and TRBJ2-7, with TRBD2 matching 14 bases. The CDR3 loop spans 18 amino acids. Germline CDR1 is SGHVS and CDR2 is FQNEAQ. Losses at the gene ends were 0 bases for V and 1 base for J; bases not matched to a gene: 5. CDR3 sequence reads: CASSLATGLAGGSYEQYF. The DNA of the CDR3 is TGTGCCAGCAGCTTAGCAACCGGACTAGCGGGGGGATCCTACGAGCAGTACTTC.

The V gene is TRBV28, the J gene TRBJ2-1, with unresolved D. In germline, CDR1 is MDHEN, CDR2 SYDVKM. Trimming took 2 bases from V and 4 from J, leaving 12 bases between them. This CDR3 is built from 15 residues. In DNA form, the CDR3 reads TGTGCCAGCAGTTTAGGTCAGGATGCTTACAATGAGCAGTTCTTC. It specifies CASSLGQDAYNEQFF.

With regard to this clone: One junction end does not reproduce the germline sequence, and a read error may be involved. J is TRBJ2-5 and V is TRBV27, with TRBD1 identical over 7 bases. The CDR3 length is 14 residues. Per germline, CDR1 MNHEY and CDR2 SMNVEV (reference sequence). The CDR3 sequence is CASSVGQVQETQYF. DNA of the CDR3: TGTGCCAGCAGTGTTGGACAGGTGCAAGAAACCCAGTACTTC.